The T cell receptor beta chain described here comes from a study of neurological immune-mediated disorders (dated by TCRdb to between 2019 and 2020). Turning to the overall study: The study compared peripheral blood TCR-beta repertoires of HTLV-I-associated myelopathy (HAM/TSP) patients, multiple sclerosis patients and healthy controls using UMI-based sequencing. The roughly 110 TCR-beta libraries covered PBMC samples along with longitudinal samples, technical triplicates, and paired sorted CD4+ and CD8+ T-cell subsets. The cohort included some 66 subjects: some 14 with HAM/TSP, about 34 with multiple sclerosis, and approximately 20 healthy controls. Study-wide findings and limitations: Expanded clones from different subjects shared no identical CDR3 amino acid sequences, which suggests that TCR-beta repertoires were private in all groups. The highest TCR clonal expansion was observed in HAM/TSP patients, whereas the lowest was observed in MS patients, even when compared with healthy controls.

From V the trimming removes 4 bases and from J it removes 7 bases, while the gene matches leave 10 bases of the junction unaccounted for. The germline V gene (reference sequence) sets CDR1 to DFQATT and CDR2 to SNEGSKA. Inclusive of the bounding cysteine and phenylalanine, the CDR3 is 14 residues long. Only the CDR3 region is kept as DNA, spanning 42 bases read in frame from base 1. The healthy controls were volunteers from a blood bank in Maryland, USA. Sorted-subset TCR libraries were prepared from fewer than 1.3 million sorted CD4+ or CD8+ T cells. Peripheral blood was subjected to Ficoll-Hypaque density gradient centrifugation to isolate PBMCs, which were then cryopreserved in liquid nitrogen. The study also sequenced paired sorted CD4+ and CD8+ subsets from healthy controls, HAM/TSP patients and MS patients. cDNA synthesis used template-switch 5'RACE with a primer carrying a 10-nucleotide random unique molecular identifier tagging each TCR transcript. Every sequencing run covered 15-18 subjects and yielded more than 200 million TCR-beta sequences. The RNeasy kit was used to extract total RNA. TCR-beta VDJ regions were amplified with primers for the TCR constant region and the 5'RACE anchor, using the KAPA Real-time Library Amplification kit. A first PCR added sample indexes and Illumina adaptors, and a second PCR then raised library yield. The roughly 650 bp TCR product was size-selected on a 2% E-gel SizeSelection system after Ampure bead purification. Before pooling, libraries had their quality checked on a Bioanalyzer, their concentration measured with Qubit, and their quantity determined with the Kapa Library Quantification kit. An Illumina HiSeq 2500 sequenced the libraries paired-end 2 x 150 bp. To increase sequence diversity, about 24-32% phiX was spiked into each library pool. Per the source publication's procedure: Quality-filtered reads were processed with the UMI-based MiGEC pipeline, which removed over 75% of raw TCR sequences during error correction. VDJ genes were aligned to IMGT germline references, and clonotypes were defined by unique CDR3 amino acid sequence plus V-J genes. VDJtools evaluated clonal expansion, Shannon diversity and CDR3 relatedness (CalcPairwiseDistances, ClusterSamples); CLCbio workbench built phylogenetic trees. Using coefficient-of-variation modelling across technical triplicates, the study counted a clone as expanded if it had at least 8 unique UMIs. TCRdb redid the processing of the public reads, applying fastp at Q25 and MiXCR, and retained in-frame beta chains. Records with the same CDR3 protein are collapsed into one entry carrying the most frequent genes and DNA. TCRdb, rather than the study authors, made the V and J calls. For this sample the table gives 39,000 or so distinct CDR3 sequences, of which roughly 5% were detected only once. About 9% of the sample rests with the top ten.

This clonotype came up many times. No antigen is known for it. No base quality information exists; no much larger clone differs at one position. This sequence was found in a man aged 18 to 29 in good health. This chain is built from TRBV20-1 and TRBJ2-7; 10 junctional bases match TRBD2. The source material was CD4+ T cells from blood. The DNA sequence is given as TGCAGTGCTATTGTCGTGGGACTAGCGCGGGAGCAGTACTTC. The resulting protein is CSAIVVGLAREQYF.